The entry that follows covers one TCR beta chain sequence. Its antigen remains undetermined. Base qualities are missing; no much larger clone stands one base away. In total, more than 500 healthy bone marrow donors made up the cohort. All cohort members were sampled while nominally healthy, although unrecorded immune exposures were likely present. The donor tested CMV seropositive, placing the donor among the 310 or so seropositive members of the cohort. Each donor provided a peripheral blood sample, and peripheral blood mononuclear cells were used for TCR beta sequencing. The Qiagen DNeasy Blood Extraction Kit was used to extract genomic DNA from the blood cell samples. The data derive from a study of cytomegalovirus exposure and HLA in healthy donors (dated by TCRdb to the late 2010s). Some background on the complete study: An earlier analysis of more than 550 of the donors reported about 280 Gb of sequence data and 117 million unique TCR beta sequences obtained from approximately 180 million T cells. In an earlier analysis of more than 550 of the donors, high-throughput TCR beta sequencing was used to judge whether each TCR beta V gene segment behaved as functional or pseudogenic. To study patterns of TCR occurrence, a later analysis re-analyzed previously published TCR beta repertoires from 666 donors and added high-resolution HLA genotyping. A later genetic analysis took genome-wide SNP genotypes for about three fifths of the roughly 700 donors and used that subset as a discovery cohort. The study profiled the T cell repertoires of around 700 subjects by immunosequencing and related them to cytomegalovirus serostatus. The study was designed to test whether signatures of past pathogen exposure could be identified by cataloging public T cell receptors. HLA typing included class I and class II loci at four-digit resolution. In the later analysis, no new phenotypic data were used to find candidate immune exposures; instead, reliance was placed on TCR beta sequences and their occurrence across donors. Among roughly 400 genotyped donors of the cohort, an average of roughly 240,000 unique TCR beta nucleotide sequences were sequenced per donor, roughly 20% of them non-productive. The number of typed donors differed by locus: about 620-640 for A, B, C, DRB1 and DQB1; roughly 510 for DQA1; over 600 for DPA1; and around 490 for DPB1. All discovery cohort repertoires had been generated on a single sequencing platform. Several DR-DQ haplotypes were treated as single units for association and clustering because of strong linkage in the cohort. To predict cytomegalovirus infection status, the study brought together high-throughput TCR immunosequencing, statistical association of individual TCRs with disease status, and machine learning. Donor age, sex, ethnicity and CMV serostatus were compiled together with the repertoire data. A separate validation cohort of 100 to 150 different subjects was used in addition to the 666-subject first cohort. Of the roughly 400 genotyped donors, roughly 80% fell in the genetic ancestry cluster associated with self-reported Caucasian donors. An early release that covered some 640 HLA-typed donors contained approximately 300 gigabases of sequencing data and about 84 million unique TCR sequences.

Library method: the immunoSEQ multiplex PCR assay. The multiplex PCR relied on a mix of 60 forward primers for TCR Vbeta segments and 13 reverse primers for TCR Jbeta segments. Amplification of the CDR3 region of rearranged TCR beta genes was performed with a multiplex PCR assay on genomic DNA. Amplified TCR beta libraries were sequenced as 87-base-pair reads on the Illumina HiSeq System. In the paper's pipeline: Across the 640 or so repertoires, a later analysis counted 78 million or so unique TCR beta chains, roughly 11 million of which were shared by at least two donors. A nearest-neighbor algorithm error-corrected the raw reads and collapsed the reads into unique sequences, merging closely related sequences to remove PCR and sequencing errors. CDR3 sequences were aligned to IMGT reference sequences to assign V, D and J gene segments. For a sequence to be retained, a match of at least six nucleotides to both a V gene segment and a J gene segment was required. A rearrangement counted as productive if the CDR3 had no stop codons and remained in frame with V and J, and every other rearrangement counted as non-productive. CDR3 was defined by IMGT convention, running from the second conserved V-encoded cysteine to the conserved J-encoded phenylalanine. The earlier analysis of about 590 of the donors excluded sequences that lacked an unambiguous match to a single V gene segment. In an earlier analysis of around 600 of the donors, V segments were called functional above 56.7% productive rearrangements and were called segregating when the between-donor standard deviation exceeded 5%. To diagnose cytomegalovirus status from the catalog of TCR beta chain sequences, a statistical classification framework was built. V and J gene assignment, in a later analysis, came from comparing TCR nucleotide sequences with IMGT/GENE-DB human TR gene sequences. The TCRdist pipeline was used in a later analysis to assign CDR3 sequences and most-parsimonious VDJ recombination scenarios. In a later analysis, every TCR beta chain was defined by the combination of its CDR3 amino acid sequence and its V-gene family, and reads without a unique V-gene family were dropped. A later analysis removed 450 to 600 highly shared, low-generation-probability nucleotide sequences to deal with suspected cross-contamination and a sequencing artifact. A later analysis calculated a clonal expansion index for each public chain from normalized within-repertoire ranks of inferred template counts. In a later analysis, generation probabilities were computed with a VDJ recombination model fitted to out-of-frame rearrangements, and the resulting probabilities were checked against IGoR. In a later analysis, TCR-TCR, TCR-HLA and TCR-CMV co-occurrence was scored with hypergeometric tests, and a repertoire-size bias correction was applied to TCR pairs. False discovery rates were estimated in a later analysis by permuting HLA or CMV assignments 20 times. A later analysis grouped co-occurring TCRs with DBSCAN, adding TCRdist sequence similarity when clustering within HLA-allele-positive subsets. For co-occurrence clustering, repertoires with fewer than 30,000 or more than 120,000 public chains were excluded, along with four or five repertoires with anomalous nucleotide sharing. As stored in TCRdb, this immuneACCESS dataset retains in-frame rearrangements with V and J assigned. A fraction of the clones does not appear; measured against another copy, unresolved V genes explain less than half of the discrepancy, and the remainder lacks a known reason. The DNA was the basis for D and trimming; V, J and clone size are from that table. In all, the sample holds over 150,000 clones, and approximately 85% of those were seen once. Jointly, the top ten make up roughly 1.4% of the sample.

Taken from cysteine to phenylalanine, the CDR3 has 15 residues. The DNA shown is the 45-base CDR3, in frame from base 1. V ends up 4 bases short and J 7 bases short, with an unmatched junction base count of 5. Via the germline V gene, CDR1 is SGHAT and CDR2 FQNNGV. Points the paper makes about the study in general: Strong co-occurrence of HLA alleles, especially DR and DQ, made assigning TCR associations to individual alleles difficult. A total of fewer than 200 TCR beta chains were listed by the study as associated with cytomegalovirus. According to a later analysis, parvovirus B19, influenza, CMV and Epstein-Barr virus appeared linked to several top co-occurrence clusters. Presence/absence analyses assumed roughly uniform sequencing depth across donors, an assumption that may not hold. Cytomegalovirus status was reported to be diagnosed by the classifier with high specificity and sensitivity in both the original and validation cohorts. In an earlier analysis of 587 of the donors, most TCR beta V segments appeared in productive rearrangements about 87% or about 30% of the time, broadly matching IMGT annotations. In vitro tests confirmed that a few of the cytomegalovirus-associated TCR beta chains recognize cytomegalovirus antigens. For the cohort, immune exposure information was limited to CMV serostatus. Compared with the roughly 700-donor mean, donors in an Asian-associated ancestry cluster had fewer N-insertions in productive TCRs, according to a later genetic analysis. An association between a missense DCLRE1C variant and V-gene and J-gene trimming of TCR beta chains was found in a later genetic analysis and replicated in an independent cohort. Over 15 rarely observed V segments, including chromosome 9 orphons, were excluded from the earlier analysis of almost 600 of the donors because counts were too low. Most TCR sequences were observed very rarely across donors, whereas some public TCRs were present in many individuals. The 87-base-pair reads could not distinguish some IMGT-functional V segments, including TRBV6-2 and TRBV6-3, so those segments were excluded. Only TCR beta chains were sequenced in this cohort, and the absence of alpha or paired-chain data limited detectable features. In a later analysis, HLA-associated TCR beta chains showed more clonal expansion and lower generation probabilities than non-associated chains that were equally common. Linkage disequilibrium might explain the correlated functional status among segregating V segments, but an unknown experimental factor could not be excluded. In a later analysis, most CMV-associated TCR beta chains were found to appear HLA-restricted, with HLA associations seemingly driven largely by CMV exposure. The authors suggested that the approach could potentially be generalized to other disease states and immunological phenotypes. Specific HLA alleles were associated with roughly 17,000 TCR beta sequences at a false discovery rate of 0.05 in a later analysis. In a later analysis, the rate of TCR association differed among HLA loci, with DRB1 alleles having the most associated TCRs and HLA-C alleles having the fewest. Because some donors lacked HLA typing at each locus, the association tests relied only on the typed subset. A further reported finding was that TCR beta sequences accurately predicted the HLA-A and HLA-B alleles for most subjects in the first cohort. The sequencing pipeline was judged likely to have produced a cluster of highly shared sequence variants as a technical artifact.

The rearrangement joined TRBV11-2 to TRBJ1-6; 9 central bases correspond to TRBD1. The sequencing input was PBMCs. This receptor was taken from a girl between 10 and 17 years old in good health and CMV-seropositive. Here is the DNA: TGTGCCAGCAGCTCTTGGACAGGGGCCAATTCACCCCTCCACTTT. Its translation is CASSSWTGANSPLHF.